This T cell receptor beta chain was retrieved from a study of T cells in Graves' hyperthyroidism and ophthalmopathy. Trimming cost V 2 bases and J 2 bases; bases outside gene matches: 10. Germline V gene data show CDR1 as MNHEY and CDR2 as SVGEGT. The CDR3 has 19 amino acids. Amplification of TCR beta CDR3 regions used RNA as the template. The HTBI primer set was used in a first-round RT-PCR of the TCR CDR3. MiXCR was run by TCRdb on the multiplex PCR reads, yielding one entry per CDR3 protein. Here the sample spans 650,000 to 750,000 distinct CDR3 sequences, less than 15% being singletons. This clonotype has at least ten counts.

The chain has TRBV6-2 or TRBV6-3 and TRBJ2-2; TRBD2 matches at 11 bases. The origin of this receptor is a young woman with Graves' hyperthyroidism. Sequenced sample: blood. The CDR3 spells CASSYPRRLAGQNTGELFF. CDR3 nucleotides: TGTGCCAGCAGTTACCCGAGGAGACTAGCGGGACAAAACACCGGGGAGCTGTTTTTT.